The entry that follows covers one T cell receptor (beta chain) sequence. Some clones are missing from TCRdb's copy, which holds only in-frame ones; the method was immunoSEQ multiplex PCR. The top ten clones hold about 1.1% of a sample with approximately 130,000 clones, over 80% of them seen once. The V end lost 5 bases, the J end lost 3 bases, and 10 bases lay between the germline ends. CDR3 length: 13 amino acids. Germline CDR1 reads ENHRY; CDR2 reads SYGVKD. This sample is drawn from a study of T cell responses to AZD1222 COVID-19 vaccine. The starting material was peripheral blood, obtained on day 0 of AZD1222 vaccination. The clonotype comes from an adult in good health. The genes are TRBV10-3 and TRBJ1-2, with a tentative D call TRBD1 (6 bases). The CDR3 is CAISRGAHYGYTF. CDR3 DNA: TGTGCCATCAGTCGGGGGGCCCACTATGGCTACACCTTC.